This T cell receptor beta chain was found in a study of blood T cell repertoires in COVID-19. The wider study: Some COVID-19 samples were acute and others convalescent; all came from the United States, Italy and Spain. T cells, B-cell-depleted T cells, or PBMCs provided the cDNA or gDNA that served as material.

V shed 4 bases and J 5 bases; nucleotides not matched to a gene: 5. Germline V lookup: CDR1 MNHEY, CDR2 SMNVEV (reference sequence). The CDR3 extends over 15 amino acids. Source study methods: Estimates of nucleated cell counts were drawn from the amplification of reference gene primers. Method: immunoSEQ multiplex PCR; TCRdb's copy keeps in-frame clones and lacks some. V, J and clone size reflect that table, while D and trimming were determined from the DNA. In the table there are approximately 44,000 clones, more than 90% of which are singletons. This clonotype originated in a man aged 50-59 years with COVID-19, enrolled during active disease. The V gene is TRBV27, the J gene TRBJ1-4; TRBD1 matches 9 bases. The sample comprised peripheral blood. The CDR3 region is CASSSPDRGNEKLFF. The CDR3 DNA reads as TGTGCCAGCAGTTCACCAGACAGGGGGAATGAAAAACTGTTTTTT. The full variable domain, completed using reference TRBV27 and TRBJ1-4, is EAQVTQNPRYLITVTGKKLTVTCSQNMNHEYMSWYRQDPGLGLRQIYYSMNVEVTDKGDVPEGYKVSRKEKRNFPLILESPSPNQTSLYFCASSSPDRGNEKLFFGSGTQLSVL.